This T cell receptor (beta chain) was documented in a study of CD8+CD57+ T cells in acquired aplastic anemia. Study background: Quantities of DNA derived from sorted CD4+ and CD8+ cells averaged approximately 3.5 ug. Study conclusions and caveats: Patients and controls had CD8+ Simpson's diversity values that were not significantly distinct.

CD8+CD57+ cell expansion had been shown by flow cytometry in patients chosen for sequencing. This clonotype was seen at least ten times. The target antigen is unknown. Germline lookup yields CDR1 SGDLS and CDR2 YYNGEE. V shed 4 bases and J shed 2 bases, with 20 bases lying between them. This CDR3 region has 17 residues. The template used for profiling TCR beta VDJ and CDR3 was genomic DNA. TCRdb passed the reads through MiXCR, listing each CDR3 protein once. Of about 150,000 distinct CDR3 sequences in the sample, around half were seen once. The genes are TRBV9 and TRBJ2-3; D is perhaps TRBD2 (6 bases). The source material was sorted CD4+, CD8+, or CD8+CD57+ T cells (not recorded which) from PBMCs. The TCR was taken from a human donor with aplastic anemia. In nucleotides, the CDR3 is TGTGCCAGCAGCCCGGGGCGGGCGGGACTTACCACAGATACGCAGTATTTT. It codes for CASSPGRAGLTTDTQYF.